These T cell receptor beta chains were read from a single sample in a study of beta chain features in type 1 diabetes. Sequenced by immunoSEQ multiplex PCR; TCRdb stores in-frame clones only, minus some. The sample holds around 150,000 clones; 63% are singletons and the top ten take about 0.081%. The sequencing input was naive CD4+ T cells from blood. The receptor set was obtained from a man aged 25-45 years with type 1 diabetes. CDR3s include the opening cysteine and the closing phenylalanine or tryptophan. Each record gives: clone size, D gene, V gene, J gene, CDR3 protein, CDR3 DNA. D genes are given only for firm matches. For some rows the clone size is stated as once, few or many, or as a class when expanded; others skip it.

-	-	TRBV11-2	TRBJ2-4	CASSFSGAKNIQYF	TGTGCCAGCAGCTTTTCGGGAGCCAAAAACATTCAGTACTTC
-	-	TRBV27	TRBJ2-5	CASSLGKTQYF	TGTGCCAGCAGTTTGGGGAAGACCCAGTACTTC
-	TRBD1	TRBV29-1	TRBJ2-3	CSVGATGKRDTQYF	TGCAGCGTTGGGGCGACAGGGAAGCGAGATACGCAGTATTTT
-	-	TRBV30	TRBJ1-1	CAWSVRSSTEAFF	TGTGCCTGGAGTGTACGTAGTTCCACTGAAGCTTTCTTT
-	-	TRBV7-9	TRBJ2-6	CASSRVAPLPGANVLTF	TGTGCCAGCAGCAGAGTAGCCCCACTTCCTGGGGCCAACGTCCTGACTTTC
-	-	TRBV30	TRBJ1-2	CAWTPHDYGYTF	TGTGCCTGGACTCCCCACGACTATGGCTACACCTTC
-	TRBD1	TRBV6-5	TRBJ1-6	CASSYDRVSPLHF	TGTGCCAGCAGTTACGACAGGGTATCACCCCTCCACTTT
-	-	TRBV9	TRBJ2-7	CASSVSGQKYF	TGTGCCAGCAGCGTCTCCGGACAGAAGTACTTC
-	-	TRBV29-1	TRBJ2-3	CSVEGQITDTQYF	TGCAGCGTTGAAGGTCAGATCACAGATACGCAGTATTTT
-	-	TRBV30	TRBJ2-7	CAWNRDPYEQYF	TGTGCCTGGAACCGGGACCCCTACGAGCAGTACTTC
few	TRBD2	TRBV29-1	TRBJ2-7	CSVRRLAGPYEQYF	TGCAGCGTGAGGCGGCTAGCGGGGCCCTACGAGCAGTACTTC
-	TRBD1	TRBV30	TRBJ1-6	CAWSVPQGAYNSPLHF	TGTGCCTGGAGTGTTCCACAGGGGGCCTATAATTCACCCCTCCACTTT
-	TRBD1	TRBV10-3	TRBJ2-1	CAITGQGAHEQFF	TGTGCCATCACCGGACAGGGGGCTCACGAGCAGTTCTTC
-	TRBD1	TRBV13	TRBJ1-2	CASSSDRGSYGYTF	TGTGCCAGCAGCTCCGACAGGGGCAGCTATGGCTACACCTTC
-	TRBD1	TRBV2	TRBJ2-7	CASSVGQGYYEQYF	TGTGCCAGCAGTGTGGGACAGGGTTACTACGAGCAGTACTTC
once	TRBD2	TRBV4-1	TRBJ2-7	CASSQDPSGGIYEQYF	TGCGCCAGCAGCCAAGATCCTAGCGGGGGGATCTACGAGCAGTACTTC
once	TRBD2	TRBV11-2	TRBJ2-1	CASSLTAGGYNEQFF	TGTGCCAGCAGCTTAACTGCGGGGGGTTACAATGAGCAGTTCTTC
-	-	TRBV7-9	TRBJ2-1	CASSPNPGPPEQFF	TGTGCCAGCAGCCCTAACCCGGGACCCCCAGAGCAGTTCTTC
once	-	TRBV29-1	TRBJ2-5	CSVGWEETQYF	TGCAGCGTTGGGTGGGAAGAGACCCAGTACTTC
once	-	TRBV7-2	TRBJ2-3	CASSLMGGERTDTQYF	TGTGCCAGCAGCTTAATGGGCGGGGAGCGCACAGATACGCAGTATTTT
-	-	TRBV29-1	TRBJ1-2	CSLWTVGSHGYTF	TGCAGCTTATGGACGGTGGGGAGTCATGGCTACACCTTC
-	TRBD2	TRBV18	TRBJ2-1	CASSPGLAGSDEQFF	TGTGCCAGCTCACCGGGACTAGCGGGGTCGGATGAGCAGTTCTTC
-	TRBD2	TRBV4-3	TRBJ2-3	CASSPGGDTDTQYF	TGCGCCAGCAGCCCCGGGGGGGACACAGATACGCAGTATTTT
-	-	TRBV4-3	TRBJ1-1	CASSRIHSGTAANTEAFF	TGCGCCAGCAGCCGTATTCACTCTGGGACGGCCGCGAACACTGAAGCTTTCTTT
-	-	TRBV7-9	TRBJ1-1	CASSFARDTEAFF	TGTGCCAGCAGCTTCGCGCGGGACACTGAAGCTTTCTTT
-	TRBD1	TRBV4-1	TRBJ1-2	CASSPGGTETLSNYGYTF	TGCGCCAGCAGCCCGGGAGGGACAGAAACCCTTTCTAACTATGGCTACACCTTC
-	TRBD1	TRBV15	TRBJ2-5	CATSRVQGEETQYF	TGTGCCACCAGCAGAGTACAGGGGGAAGAGACCCAGTACTTC